This record looks at one TCR beta chain sequence and its context. Its specific antigen is unknown. The sample holds no much larger clone one base away, and base qualities are not on file. The record originates from a study of T cells after posttransplantation cyclophosphamide (dated by TCRdb to 2015 to 2016). Some background on the complete study: The study tracked T cell repertoire reconstitution by TRB sequencing after myeloablative bone marrow transplantation using posttransplantation cyclophosphamide as GVHD prophylaxis. Samples from a few dozen PTCy-treated patients and roughly 17 related bone marrow donors of those patients were subjected to antigen receptor sequencing. Blood from every one of the approximately 30 PTCy patients who had 1-year posttransplant specimens underwent TRB sequencing. TRB sequencing was also done on up to about 3 additional blood samples from 2 to 5.2 years after transplant in 3 patients, and on pretransplant blood from several patients. Because TRA and TRB clonality were tightly correlated in fewer than 10 samples, subsequent TCR analyses were focused on TRB only. Public TRB sequences were searched against a database of over 3,500 sequences associated with responses to pathogens, tumor antigens, self-antigens and alloantigens. Overall study results and their limits: At 1-2 months, donor-recipient similarity was low but rose over the first year, and the later blood repertoires were often dominated by donor CD8+ memory clones. The TRB repertoires of T cells infiltrating skin or GI tract showed only limited overlap with the TRB repertoires of T cells in blood. Across more than 40 patients, TRB clonality was highly associated with recipient CMV seropositivity and CMV reactivation, and diversity in PTCy patients was similar to diversity in CNI/methotrexate controls.

TRB sequencing was run on genomic DNA with either the immunoSEQ assay at survey resolution or the hsTCRB kit. The authors' pipeline ran thus. The immunoSEQ software handled the initial read processing, while the LymphoSeq R package was used for the repertoire analyses. Clonality was calculated as 1 minus normalized Shannon entropy, and the Gini coefficient was also calculated for each TRB dataset. To infer phenotypes in unsorted samples, TRB sequences from sorted subsets of the recipient or donor were mapped onto unsorted samples from the same recipient. The table was pulled from immuneACCESS by TCRdb, which kept in-frame rearrangements only. Such tables lose some clones; where checked, under half of the loss comes from unresolved V genes, and the rest has no known cause. D and trimming were read from the DNA, whereas the V and J calls and clone size are those reported in that table. The sample table contains some 13,000 clones; only one count was recorded for roughly 80% of them. The ten largest make up 1% to 1.5% of the sample.

Peripheral blood samples were provided by related bone marrow donors on the day of marrow donation. Peripheral blood and bone marrow mononuclear cells were isolated by Ficoll-Hypaque density centrifugation and cryopreserved. Sorting of CD4+ and CD8+ T cells, including naive and memory subsets, was performed by FACS on a FACSAria II. The germline V gene gives CDR1 as MGHRA and CDR2 as YSYEKL. Germline trimming: 4 bases from V, 9 bases from J; junction bases outside gene matches: 2. Including cysteine and phenylalanine, the CDR3 has 12 amino acids. Only the CDR3 part of the read is kept: 36 bases, read in frame from the first base.

The receptor was isolated from a man aged 50 to 60. Sequencing input: memory CD4+ T cells sorted from PBMCs. The chain was built from TRBV4-1 and TRBJ2-1; 8 of the junction bases match TRBD2. The nucleotide sequence reads as follows: TGCGCCAGCAGCCCCGGGGGGGGTGAGCAGTTCTTC. This translates into CASSPGGGEQFF.